This T cell receptor (beta chain) was retrieved from a study of blood T cell repertoires in COVID-19. Overall study: PBMCs, B-cell-depleted T cells, or T cells provided the cDNA or gDNA that made up the material.

The authors' processing: Using reference gene primer amplification, nucleated cell counts were estimated. The protocol was immunoSEQ multiplex PCR, while the TCRdb copy is restricted to in-frame clones and leaves out a portion. The V and J calls and clone size were taken over from that table, and D and trimming were inferred from the DNA. The profile covers about 190,000 clones, with just under 80% appearing a single time and approximately 3% taken by the ten largest. The CDR3 is 15 amino acids. V was trimmed by 4 bases and J by 0 bases, leaving 12 bases between them. Per the germline V gene, CDR1 is SNHLY and CDR2 is FYNNEI.

The gene calls are TRBV2 and TRBJ1-2; the D gene is possibly TRBD1 (6 bases). This receptor was obtained from a woman at least 80 years old with active or convalescent COVID-19. Sequenced material: peripheral blood. CDR3 nucleotides: TGTGCCAGCAGTGGAACCCGACAGGCTAACTATGGCTACACCTTC. This translates into CASSGTRQANYGYTF.